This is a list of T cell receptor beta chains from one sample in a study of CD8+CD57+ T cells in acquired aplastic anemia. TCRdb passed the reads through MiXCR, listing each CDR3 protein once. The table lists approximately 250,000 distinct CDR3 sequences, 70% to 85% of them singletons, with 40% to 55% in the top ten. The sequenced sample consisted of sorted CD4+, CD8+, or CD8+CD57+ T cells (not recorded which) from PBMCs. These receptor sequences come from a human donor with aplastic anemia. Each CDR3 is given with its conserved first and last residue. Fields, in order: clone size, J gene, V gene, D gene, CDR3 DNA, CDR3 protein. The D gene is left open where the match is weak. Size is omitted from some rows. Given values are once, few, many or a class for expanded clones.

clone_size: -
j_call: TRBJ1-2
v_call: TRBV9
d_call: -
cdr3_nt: TGTGCCAGCAGCGTGACGACAGCGGACTATGGCTACAGCTACACCTTC
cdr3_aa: CASSVTTADYGYSYTF

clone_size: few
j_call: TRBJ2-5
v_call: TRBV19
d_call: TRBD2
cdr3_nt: TGTGCCAGTAGTATTACTAGCGGGACTTGGGGAGAGACCCAGTACTTC
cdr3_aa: CASSITSGTWGETQYF

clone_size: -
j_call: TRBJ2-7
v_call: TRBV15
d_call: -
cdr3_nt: TGTGCCACCAGCGGCCGGGACTTCCCCTACGAGCAGTACTTC
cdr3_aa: CATSGRDFPYEQYF

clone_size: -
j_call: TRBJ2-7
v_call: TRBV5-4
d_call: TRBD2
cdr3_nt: TGTGCCAGCAGCTTGGCTGGGGGGGGTTATACCTACGAGCAGTACTTC
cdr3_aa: CASSLAGGGYTYEQYF

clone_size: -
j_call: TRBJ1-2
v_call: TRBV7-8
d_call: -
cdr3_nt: TGTGCCAGCAGCTTGGCCCGATTCGAGGATTCCACCTTC
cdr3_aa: CASSLARFEDSTF

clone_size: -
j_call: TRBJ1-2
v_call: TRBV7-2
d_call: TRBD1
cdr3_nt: TGTGCCAGCAGCTTGACAGGGGGCGCCGACTATGCCTTC
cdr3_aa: CASSLTGGADYAF

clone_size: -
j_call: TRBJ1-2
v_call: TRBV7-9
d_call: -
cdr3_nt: TGTGCCAGCAGCTGGGGGGGTAGCTACGGGGCTAACGTCCCCTTC
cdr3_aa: CASSWGGSYGANVPF

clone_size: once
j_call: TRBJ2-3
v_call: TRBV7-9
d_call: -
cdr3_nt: TGTGCCAGCAGCGCCGGGAGTAGCGGAATAGGTGAGGAGTATTTT
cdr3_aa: CASSAGSSGIGEEYF

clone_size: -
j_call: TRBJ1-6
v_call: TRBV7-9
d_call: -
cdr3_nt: TGTGCCAGCAGCTTAGGGGGACACAGCTCGGATAATTCCCCCCTCCACTTT
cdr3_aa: CASSLGGHSSDNSPLHF

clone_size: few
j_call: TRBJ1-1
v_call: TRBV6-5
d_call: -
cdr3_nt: TGTGCCAGCAGTACCCGGGACGGAACCTCGGAGGGTGAAGCTTTCTTT
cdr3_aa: CASSTRDGTSEGEAFF

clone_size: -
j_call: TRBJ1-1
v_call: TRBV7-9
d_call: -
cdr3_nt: TGTGCCAGCAGCGTAGAGGACTATTACCGGGTGAACGTTGAAGCTTTCTTT
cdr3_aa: CASSVEDYYRVNVEAFF

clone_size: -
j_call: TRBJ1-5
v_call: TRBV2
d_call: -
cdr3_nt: TGTGCCAGCAGTGAGGGGGGGGACTATCAGCCCCAGCATTTT
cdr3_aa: CASSEGGDYQPQHF

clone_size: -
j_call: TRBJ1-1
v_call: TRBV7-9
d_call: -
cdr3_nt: TGTGCCAGCAGCTTGGTCGGGGAGGCGAATACTGCAGCTTTCTTT
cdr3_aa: CASSLVGEANTAAFF

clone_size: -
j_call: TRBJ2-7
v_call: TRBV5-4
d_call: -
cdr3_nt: TGTGCCAGCAGCTTTACTGGGGGCCTGCCCCACGAGCAGTACTTC
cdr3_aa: CASSFTGGLPHEQYF

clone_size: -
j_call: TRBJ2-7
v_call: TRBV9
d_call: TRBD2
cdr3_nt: TGTGCCACCTCCCTGCGGTTAGCGGGAGACGATGAGGACTTC
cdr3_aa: CATSLRLAGDDEDF

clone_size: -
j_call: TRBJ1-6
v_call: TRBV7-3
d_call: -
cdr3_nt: TGTGCCAGCAGCCGGACGGGGAATCCCTCTACGCTCCACTTT
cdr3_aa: CASSRTGNPSTLHF

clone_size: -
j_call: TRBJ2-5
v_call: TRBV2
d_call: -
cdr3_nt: TGTGCCACCAGCAGTGGCAGCATGCAAGAGACCCAGTACTTC
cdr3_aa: CATSSGSMQETQYF

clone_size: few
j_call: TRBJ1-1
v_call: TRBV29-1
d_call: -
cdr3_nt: TGCAGCCTTGGGGGGACGAACACTGAAGCTTTCTTT
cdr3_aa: CSLGGTNTEAFF

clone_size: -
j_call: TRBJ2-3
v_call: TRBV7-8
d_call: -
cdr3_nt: TGTGCCAGCAGGGACGGGGGCAGAGCCAAGCAGTATTTT
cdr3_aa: CASRDGGRAKQYF

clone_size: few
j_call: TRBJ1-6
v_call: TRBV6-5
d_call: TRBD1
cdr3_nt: TGTGCCAGCAGTCCCGGGACAGGGGGTTCACCCCTCCACTTT
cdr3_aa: CASSPGTGGSPLHF

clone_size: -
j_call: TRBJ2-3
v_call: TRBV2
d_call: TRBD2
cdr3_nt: TGTTCCAGCGGGGGCGTGGGGTCAGATACGCAGTATTTT
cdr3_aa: CSSGGVGSDTQYF

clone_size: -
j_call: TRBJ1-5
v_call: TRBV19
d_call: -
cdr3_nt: TGTGCCAGTAGCATACGGAGCGATCAGTCCAAGGATTTT
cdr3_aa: CASSIRSDQSKDF

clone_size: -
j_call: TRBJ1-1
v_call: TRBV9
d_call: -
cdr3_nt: TGTGCCAGCAGCGTAGGAGTGAACGGTTCCTACGAGCCTTTCTTT
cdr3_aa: CASSVGVNGSYEPFF

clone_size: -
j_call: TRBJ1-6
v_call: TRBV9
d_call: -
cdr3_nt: TGTGCCAGCAGCCCGCAGAGGGGCACAGATACGCTGCACTTT
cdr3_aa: CASSPQRGTDTLHF

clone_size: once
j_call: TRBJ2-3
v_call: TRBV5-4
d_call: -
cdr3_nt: TGTGCCAGCAGCTTGGAGGCGGGGCCCACAGATACGCAGTATTTT
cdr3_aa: CASSLEAGPTDTQYF

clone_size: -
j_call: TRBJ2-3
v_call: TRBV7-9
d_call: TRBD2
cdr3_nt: TGTGCCAGAAGCGGGGCTACAGAGACGCAGTATTTT
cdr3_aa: CARSGATETQYF

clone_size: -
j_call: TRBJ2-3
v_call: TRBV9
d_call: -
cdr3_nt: TGTGCCAGCAGCTTAGGAGGATCCTCCCCCGAAGATTATTTT
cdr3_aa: CASSLGGSSPEDYF

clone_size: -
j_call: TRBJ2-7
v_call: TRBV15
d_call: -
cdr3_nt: TGTGACACCAACGGCACAGGCCTAGCCTACGAGCAGTACTTC
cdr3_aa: CDTNGTGLAYEQYF

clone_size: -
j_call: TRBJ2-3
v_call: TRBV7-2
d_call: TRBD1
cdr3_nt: TGTGCCAGCAGGTTGACAGGGGCAGCCGACTATGGCTTC
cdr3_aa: CASRLTGAADYGF

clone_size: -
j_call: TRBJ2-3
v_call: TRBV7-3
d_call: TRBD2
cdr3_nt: TGTGCCAGCAGCTTCGCGGGAGCAGATGATACGCAGTTTTTT
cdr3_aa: CASSFAGADDTQFF

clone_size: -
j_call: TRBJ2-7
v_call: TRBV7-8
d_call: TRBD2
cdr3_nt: TGTGCCGGCAGCTTAGCGGGAGGGGGGGCCACGCAGTACTTC
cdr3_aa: CAGSLAGGGATQYF

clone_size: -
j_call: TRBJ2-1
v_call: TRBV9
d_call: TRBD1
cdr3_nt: TGTGCCAGCAGCTCGACAGGGGATTTCCATCATGAGCAGTTCTTC
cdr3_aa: CASSSTGDFHHEQFF

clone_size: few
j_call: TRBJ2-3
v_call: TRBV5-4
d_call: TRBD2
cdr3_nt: TGTGCCAGCAGCGGAGCGGGGGGTATCGATACGCAGTATTTT
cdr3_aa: CASSGAGGIDTQYF

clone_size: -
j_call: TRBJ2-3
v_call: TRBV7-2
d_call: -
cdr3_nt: TGTGCCAGCAGCGCCGGGACAACCTATGGCTACACCTACTTT
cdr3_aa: CASSAGTTYGYTYF

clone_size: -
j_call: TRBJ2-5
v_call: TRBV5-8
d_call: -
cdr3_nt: TGTGCCAGCAGCCTCCGACAGACAGAGACCCAGTACTTC
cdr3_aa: CASSLRQTETQYF

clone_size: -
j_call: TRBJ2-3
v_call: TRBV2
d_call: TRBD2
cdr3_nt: TGTGCCAGCAGGGACGCGGGAGCTCCCGATACGCAGTATTTT
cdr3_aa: CASRDAGAPDTQYF

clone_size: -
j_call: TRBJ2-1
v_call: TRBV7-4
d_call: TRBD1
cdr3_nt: TGTGCCAGCAGCTCACAGGGACAGGGGGATCGACGAGCACAGTTCTTC
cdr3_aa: CASSSQGQGDRRAQFF

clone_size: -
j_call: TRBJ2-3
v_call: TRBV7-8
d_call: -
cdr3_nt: TGTGCCAGCAGCTTAGCGCCAGGCCCCGCTACCCAGTACTTT
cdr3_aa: CASSLAPGPATQYF

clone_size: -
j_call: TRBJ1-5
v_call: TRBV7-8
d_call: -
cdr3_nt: TGCGCCAGCAGCCTGGTAGGAGCGCGTCAGCCCCAGCATTTT
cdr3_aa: CASSLVGARQPQHF

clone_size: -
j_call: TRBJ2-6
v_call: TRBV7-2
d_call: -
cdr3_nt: TGTGCCAGCAGCTTAGCCCACGGGACAAAAGAGAACCAGCTGACTTTC
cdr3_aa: CASSLAHGTKENQLTF

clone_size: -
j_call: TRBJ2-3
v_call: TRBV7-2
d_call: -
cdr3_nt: TGTGCCAGCAGCTTTGATCCAGACGGGACGGAGCTTTTT
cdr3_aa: CASSFDPDGTELF

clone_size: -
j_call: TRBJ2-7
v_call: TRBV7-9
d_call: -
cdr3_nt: TGTGCCAGCAGCTTAGCTCCCCAGGCCTACGAGCAGTACTTC
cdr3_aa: CASSLAPQAYEQYF

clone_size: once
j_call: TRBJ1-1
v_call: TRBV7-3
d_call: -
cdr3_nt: TGTGCCAGCATACTGGGCGCGGAGTGGACTGAAGCTTTCTTT
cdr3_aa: CASILGAEWTEAFF

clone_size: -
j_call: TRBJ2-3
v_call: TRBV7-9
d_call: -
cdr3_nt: TGTGCCAGCAGCTTTGAAAGAAGTCGCGGTACCGATGATTTT
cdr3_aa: CASSFERSRGTDDF

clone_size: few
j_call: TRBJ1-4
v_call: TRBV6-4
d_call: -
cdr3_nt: TGTGCCATCAGTGAGTCTTCAGGAGCAACTAATGAAAAACTGTTTTTT
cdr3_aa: CAISESSGATNEKLFF

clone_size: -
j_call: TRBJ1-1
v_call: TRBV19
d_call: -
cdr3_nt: TGTGCCAGCAGCTTAGATCTGAGAGCCAACAATGAAGCTTTCTTT
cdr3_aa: CASSLDLRANNEAFF

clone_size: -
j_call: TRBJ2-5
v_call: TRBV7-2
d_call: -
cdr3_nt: TGTGCCAGCAGCTCCGGGACAAAAGAGACCCAGTACTTC
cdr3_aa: CASSSGTKETQYF

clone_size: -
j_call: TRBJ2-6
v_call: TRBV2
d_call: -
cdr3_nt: TGTGCCACCAGTGATCGTCAACTGGGCTCTGGGGCCAACGTCCTGACTTTC
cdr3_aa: CATSDRQLGSGANVLTF

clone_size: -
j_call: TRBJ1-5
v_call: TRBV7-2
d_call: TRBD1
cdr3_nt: TGTGCCAGCAGCTTATGGGGGACAGGGAATCAGCCCCAGCATTTT
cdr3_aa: CASSLWGTGNQPQHF

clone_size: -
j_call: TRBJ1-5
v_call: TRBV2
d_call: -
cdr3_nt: TGCGCCAGCAGCCATGCAGGGATTCGGCCCCAGCATTTT
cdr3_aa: CASSHAGIRPQHF

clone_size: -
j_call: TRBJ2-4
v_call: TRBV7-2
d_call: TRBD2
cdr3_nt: TGTGCCAGCAGTGTAGCAGCGGGGGGGGGCCTTGTCCTACAGTACTTC
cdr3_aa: CASSVAAGGGLVLQYF

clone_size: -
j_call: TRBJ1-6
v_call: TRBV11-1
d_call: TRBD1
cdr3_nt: TGTGCCAGCAGCTCCTTACGAGATACGAGGACAGGCACCCTCCACTTT
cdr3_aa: CASSSLRDTRTGTLHF

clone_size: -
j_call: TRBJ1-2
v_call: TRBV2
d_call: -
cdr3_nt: TGTGCCAGCAGTGAATCCGACAACCTTCAGCAGGGCTACACCTTC
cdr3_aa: CASSESDNLQQGYTF

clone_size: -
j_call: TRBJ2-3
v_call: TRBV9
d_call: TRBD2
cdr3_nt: TGTGCCAGCAGCTTAGCGGGACATCCCACAAATCCGTATTTT
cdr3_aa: CASSLAGHPTNPYF

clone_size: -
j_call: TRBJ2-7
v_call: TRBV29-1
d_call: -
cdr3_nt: TGCAGCGTTGAAGAGGGATACGAGCAGTACTTC
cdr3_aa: CSVEEGYEQYF

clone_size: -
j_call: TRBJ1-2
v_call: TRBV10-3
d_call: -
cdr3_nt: TGTGCCATCTCGGCCCAGCTCAACTATGGCTACACCTTC
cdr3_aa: CAISAQLNYGYTF

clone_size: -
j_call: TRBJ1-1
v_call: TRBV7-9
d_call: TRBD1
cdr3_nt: TGTGCCAGCAGCTTTGATATGACAGGGGACACTGATGCTTTCTTT
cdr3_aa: CASSFDMTGDTDAFF

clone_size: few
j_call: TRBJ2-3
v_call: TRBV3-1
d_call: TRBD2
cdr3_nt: TGTGCCAGCAGCCAACCCCCGGGAGGGCGGGGGGGTTCCACAGATACGCAGTATTTT
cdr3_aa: CASSQPPGGRGGSTDTQYF

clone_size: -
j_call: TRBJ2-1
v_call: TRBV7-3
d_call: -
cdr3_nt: TGTGCCAGCAGTTTAGGTCGCGTCTCGTACCATGAGACGTTCTTC
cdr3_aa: CASSLGRVSYHETFF